The next 27 T cell receptor beta chains were all read from a single sample in a study of cytomegalovirus exposure and HLA in healthy donors. Primers: 60 Vbeta forward and 13 Jbeta reverse. Libraries were prepared by immunoSEQ multiplex PCR; TCRdb keeps only in-frame clonotypes and omits some of them. Of about 160,000 clones in the sample, 60% to 80% were seen once. Sample: PBMCs. The source is a man aged 18 to 30 in good health and CMV-seropositive.

The V gene is TRBV25-1, the J gene TRBJ2-3; a possible D gene is TRBD1 (6 bases). From germline, CDR1 is MGHDK and CDR2 SYGVNS. V was cut by 3 bases and J by 2 bases, with 12 bases left in between. The CDR3 contains 15 residues. CDR3 nucleotide sequence: TGTGCCAGCAGTGAGTACAGGGAAATCACAGATACGCAGTATTTT. Its protein is CASSEYREITDTQYF.

J is TRBJ2-2 and V is TRBV6-5, with a possible D match to TRBD1 (6 bases). The CDR3 runs to 15 residues. Trimming removed 4 bases at V and 0 bases at J, with 9 bases between. Per germline, CDR1 MNHEY and CDR2 SVGAGI. The CDR3 sequence: CASSFGTTNTGELFF. The CDR3 DNA is TGTGCCAGCAGTTTTGGGACAACGAACACCGGGGAGCTGTTTTTT.

The chain has TRBV4-1 and TRBJ1-2; D is possibly TRBD1 (5 bases). Deletions cut 4 bases from V and 0 bases from J, with 12 bases between. Germline values: CDR1 MGHRA, CDR2 YSYEKL. There are 15 residues in the CDR3. CDR3 DNA: TGCGCCAGCAGCCCACAGGCTACAGCTAACTATGGCTACACCTTC. Translation gives CASSPQATANYGYTF.

This clone was picked up one time. The rearrangement links TRBV6-5 to TRBJ2-2; a weak D match, TRBD2 (6 bases). Trimming removed 6 bases at V and 7 bases at J, with 15 bases between. CDR1 and CDR2 (germline): MNHEY, SVGAGI. The CDR3 is 14 amino acids. CDR3 sequence: CASRPKAGIGELFF. The CDR3 DNA sequence: TGTGCCAGCAGACCAAAGGCGGGGATCGGGGAGCTGTTTTTT.

The chain joins TRBV11-3 to TRBJ2-2; D remains unclear. The CDR3 contains 13 residues. Between the trimmed V and J ends, which lost 1 base and 8 bases, there was a span of 8 bases. CDR1 is SGHNT, CDR2 YENEEA, per germline. The CDR3: CASSLVYRGELFF. In nucleotides, the CDR3 is TGTGCCAGCAGCTTAGTTTATCGTGGGGAGCTGTTTTTT.

This chain uses TRBV19 with TRBJ2-7, with D perhaps TRBD2 (6 bases). The V end lost 1 base, the J end lost 6 bases, and 13 bases lay between the germline ends. The CDR3 has 14 residues. CDR1 and CDR2 (germline): LNHDA, SQIVND (reference sequence). CDR3 sequence: CASSIGETRSEQYF. The CDR3 DNA is TGTGCCAGTAGTATAGGAGAGACTAGAAGCGAGCAGTACTTC.

This clone was found a few times. The J gene is TRBJ2-1, the V gene TRBV11-2; TRBD1 aligns across 7 bases. Trimming cost V 6 bases and J 0 bases; bases outside gene matches: 5. Germline V gene lookup returns CDR1 SGHAT and CDR2 FQNNGV. CDR3 length: 15 residues. CDR3 loop: CASSHTGVSYNEQFF. CDR3 DNA sequence: TGTGCCAGCAGTCATACAGGGGTCTCCTACAATGAGCAGTTCTTC.

The genes are TRBV19 and TRBJ2-5, with 9 nucleotides matching TRBD2. CDR3 length: 14 amino acids. Germline-derived CDR1 and CDR2 are LNHDA and SQIVND (reference sequence). V shed 6 bases and J 2 bases; nucleotides not matched to a gene: 4. CDR3 nucleotide sequence: TGTGCCAGTAGGCGGACTAGCGCTCAAGAGACCCAGTACTTC. It yields the protein CASRRTSAQETQYF.

The rearrangement uses TRBV9 and TRBJ1-1, with D possibly TRBD1 on 6 matching bases. This CDR3 comprises 14 residues. CDR1 and CDR2 from the germline V gene are SGDLS and YYNGEE. V lost 0 bases and J 6 bases, leaving 12 bases between the germline ends. CDR3 coding DNA: TGTGCCAGCAGCGTAGTATCGGGGGGCTCTGAAGCTTTCTTT. The encoded protein is CASSVVSGGSEAFF.

V and J are TRBV7-6 and TRBJ2-3, with 11 bases lining up with TRBD2. Germline-derived CDR1 and CDR2 are SGHVS and FNYEAQ. The junction had 8 bases not matched to a gene; V was cut back by 5 bases and J by 4 bases. The CDR3 consists of 16 residues. For the CDR3, the DNA is TGTGCCAGCAGCCCCAGTAGCGGGAGGGCCGCAGATACGCAGTATTTT. Protein product: CASSPSSGRAADTQYF.

This clone was counted only a few times. As DNA, the CDR3 is TGTGCCAGCAGCTCGCTAGCGGGGAAATACAATGAGCAGTTCTTC. Translated: CASSSLAGKYNEQFF. The chain has TRBV11-2 and TRBJ2-1, with TRBD2 identical over 9 bases. Germline trimming cut 4 bases from V and 4 bases from J; bases unmatched to any gene: 5. The CDR3 spans 15 residues. Germline V lookup: CDR1 SGHAT, CDR2 FQNNGV.

This clone was seen a handful of times. The rearrangement uses TRBV18 and TRBJ1-2; tentative D call: TRBD1 (6 bases). The V and J ends lost 3 bases and 4 bases respectively, with 15 bases between them. The CDR3 consists of 15 residues. Germline lookup yields CDR1 KGHSH and CDR2 LQKENI. The CDR3 loop reads CASSPQARGSYGYTF. The CDR3 coding sequence is TGTGCCAGCTCACCCCAGGCCAGGGGCAGCTATGGCTACACCTTC.

As to this clone: Likely a read error: the CDR3 ends without its conserved phenylalanine or tryptophan. No DNA is shown, since the ends of the CDR3 on it are uncertain; the CDR3 is the one TCRdb lists. The CDR3 sequence is CAISEGTQGV. The rearrangement uses TRBV10-3 and TRBJ1-2; the table's D call of TRBD1 was not tested on the DNA. Germline CDR1 and CDR2: ENHRY and SYGVKD. The CDR3 region is 10 residues in length, termini included.

The rearrangement links TRBV5-4 to TRBJ2-5; D remains unclear. The last part of the DNA fits TRBJ2-7 better; the J call may be wrong. The CDR3 spans 11 residues. CDR1 and CDR2 from the germline V gene are SGHNT and YYREEE (reference sequence). CDR3 nucleotides: TGTGCCAGCAGCTCTATTTACGAGCAGTACTTC. Its translation is CASSSIYEQYF.

This chain joins TRBV7-9 and TRBJ1-5; 10 bases are shared with TRBD1. J gave up 3 bases and V 1 base, and 6 bases lay outside the gene matches. The CDR3 has 17 amino acids. Germline-derived CDR1 and CDR2 are SEHNR and FQNEAQ (reference sequence). CDR3 loop: CASSLGDRGSVNQPQHF. For the CDR3, the DNA is TGTGCCAGCAGCTTAGGGGACAGGGGTAGCGTCAATCAGCCCCAGCATTTT.

This chain joins TRBV7-9 and TRBJ2-1; a possible D gene is TRBD1 (5 bases). This CDR3 spans 12 amino acids. The germline gives CDR1 SEHNR, CDR2 FQNEAQ (reference sequence). The ends were cut back, 5 bases at V and 16 bases at J, with 18 bases in the middle. Written as DNA, the CDR3 is TGTGCCAGCAGCGAGGCAGGGTTTACCGAATTCTTC. Encoded protein: CASSEAGFTEFF.

The chain uses TRBV7-7 and TRBJ2-5, with no clear D. CDR1 is SSHAT, CDR2 FNYEAQ, per germline (reference sequence). The CDR3 has 13 amino acids. V was cut by 3 bases and J by 0 bases, with 5 bases left in between. Here the CDR3 reads CASSFNYQETQYF. Written as DNA, the CDR3 is TGTGCCAGCAGCTTTAACTACCAAGAGACCCAGTACTTC.

V is TRBV7-2 and J is TRBJ2-2; D is ambiguous. The V end lost 6 bases, the J end lost 7 bases, and 12 bases lay between the germline ends. CDR3 length equals 13 residues. The germline CDR1 and CDR2 sequences are SGHTA and FQGNSA. The CDR3 DNA reads TGTGCCAGCAGACCTATTCCGGGCGGGGAGCTGTTTTTT. Its translation: CASRPIPGGELFF.

This clone was recorded a few times. V and J are TRBV9 and TRBJ2-1; the D is unclear. Germline CDR1 reads SGDLS; CDR2 reads YYNGEE. The V end lost 0 bases, the J end lost 5 bases, and 9 bases lay between the germline ends. The CDR3 is made up of 14 amino acids. Written as DNA, the CDR3 is TGTGCCAGCAGCGTAGATACTTTTAACAATGAGCAGTTCTTC. Its translation: CASSVDTFNNEQFF.

This clone was found once. The chain employs TRBV9 and TRBJ2-5, with 13 bases matching TRBD2. Per the germline V gene, CDR1 is SGDLS and CDR2 is YYNGEE. This CDR3 region has 16 residues. The V gene end was trimmed by 3 bases and the J gene end by 1 base; junction bases not matched to a gene: 3. The CDR3 sequence is CASSARTSGGQETQYF. CDR3 sequence (DNA): TGTGCCAGCAGCGCCCGGACTAGCGGGGGCCAAGAGACCCAGTACTTC.

This clone came up a few times. This chain uses TRBV10-3 with TRBJ1-1; maybe TRBD1 (6 bases). Germline CDR1 reads ENHRY; CDR2 reads SYGVKD. The CDR3 runs 11 residues. Trimming took 8 bases from V and 7 from J, leaving 11 bases between them. This CDR3 is CAIRQGIEAFF. As DNA, the CDR3 is TGTGCCATCCGGCAGGGGATTGAAGCTTTCTTT.

The chain links TRBV6-4 to TRBJ1-6; TRBD1 is a possible D gene (5 bases). Trimming pared 2 bases from V and 6 bases from J, leaving 5 bases between. The CDR3 is made up of 13 amino acids. Per germline, CDR1 MRHNA and CDR2 SNTAGT. The CDR3 nucleotides read TGTGCCAGCAGTGACGGGGCTAATTCACCCCTCCACTTT. Translating it yields CASSDGANSPLHF.

J is TRBJ2-1 and V is TRBV6-1; 11 bases fit TRBD2. Germline CDR1 reads MNHNS; CDR2 reads SASEGT. Unmatched junction bases numbered 11, after V lost 7 bases and J lost 9 bases. This CDR3 is 15 amino acids long. The CDR3 loop is CASTLTSGSRSEQFF. The CDR3 bases are TGTGCCAGCACCTTAACTAGCGGGAGCCGTAGTGAGCAGTTCTTC.

The chain carries TRBV10-3 and TRBJ1-2; D is ambiguous. This CDR3 has 13 amino acids. V lost 10 bases to trimming and J lost 8 bases, with 20 bases between them. Germline loops: CDR1 ENHRY, CDR2 SYGVKD. The CDR3 protein is CATGEGSFGGYTF. The DNA of the CDR3 is TGTGCCACCGGGGAGGGAAGTTTCGGCGGCTACACCTTC.

This chain links TRBV6-1 with TRBJ2-7; D gene uncertain. The CDR3 totals 14 residues. Germline CDR1 is MNHNS and CDR2 is SASEGT. Trimming stripped 1 base from V and 0 bases from J, with 7 bases between. The CDR3 nucleotides read TGTGCCAGCAGTGAAGACGACATCTCCTACGAGCAGTACTTC. Amino acids: CASSEDDISYEQYF.

The V call is TRBV6-5, the J call TRBJ2-7; 11 nucleotides line up with TRBD2. CDR1 and CDR2 from the germline V gene are MNHEY and SVGAGI. The J segment lost 4 bases and the V segment lost 7 bases, leaving 9 bases of the junction unmatched. The CDR3 has 15 residues. Here the CDR3 DNA reads TGTGCCAGCACCTTATCTAGCGGGAGGATGTACGAGCAGTACTTC. This translates into CASTLSSGRMYEQYF.

Details on this clone: Relative to the germline gene, one junction end is altered; a read error may explain this. The chain uses TRBV27 and TRBJ2-6, with 7 bases fitting TRBD2. Germline V CDR1 and CDR2: MNHEY, SMNVEV (reference sequence). The CDR3 covers 17 residues. The CDR3 loop reads CASSPRETLSGANGLTF. The CDR3 DNA reads TGTGCCAGCAGTCCGCGGGAGACCCTCTCTGGGGCCAACGGCCTGACTTTC.